The clone carrying this TCR beta chain was picked up many times. Its cognate antigen is unknown. Every patient underwent thyroid surgery untreated. The sample belongs to a study of metastatic and nonmetastatic thyroid tumors. Looking at the study overall: Repertoire comparison spanned blood and tumor or nodule tissue of malignant and benign thyroid patients.

Per the authors' pipeline: For papillary thyroid cancer, a distant-metastasis classifier was constructed from CDR3 differences observed across clinicopathological groups. MiXCR re-clonotyped the PCR reads for TCRdb. TCRdb's processing, not the authors', yielded these V and J calls. The sample contains tens of thousands of clones, around 10% of which appear only once. V shed 8 bases and J shed 1 base, with 31 bases lying between them. The CDR3 is 20 amino acids. Germline V CDR1 and CDR2: ENHRY, SYGVKD. Regarding the study as a whole: It was reportedly found that TCR beta diversity was significantly higher in malignant thyroid tumors than in benign nodules, a difference seen in both blood and tumor samples.

V usage is TRBV10-3 and J usage is TRBJ2-3; a possible D gene is TRBD2 (5 bases). This TCR came from a female donor with papillary thyroid cancer or a benign thyroid nodule (not recorded which). Some clones in this sample may be carry-over from other donors' samples. Sequenced sample: blood. CDR3 loop: CAIQEEGFLAANLRTDTQYF. CDR3 nucleotide sequence: TGTGCCATCCAAGAAGAGGGATTTCTAGCCGCAAACCTTCGCACAGATACGCAGTATTTT.